What follows are 13 T cell receptor beta chains derived from one specimen sequenced in a study of shared clonotypes between healthy human individuals. Clones were sequenced by immunoSEQ multiplex PCR, and TCRdb holds only the in-frame ones, with some missing. The table includes about 2.3 million clones, 93% detected once. The material sequenced was naive CD4+ T cells from PBMCs. Subset given: CD45RA+ positively selected. The receptors shown here come from a man aged 18 to 29 in good health. Some clones in this sample may be carry-over from other donors' samples.

V usage is TRBV18 and J usage is TRBJ2-6, with D possibly matching TRBD1 (6 bases). Germline loops: CDR1 KGHSH, CDR2 LQKENI. This CDR3 region has 20 residues. The V end lost 3 bases, the J end lost 1 base, and 22 bases lay between the germline ends. For the CDR3, the DNA is TGTGCCAGCTCACCTATGCAGGGGCGCTTGGTTGGTTCTGGGGCCAACGTCCTGACTTTC. Translation gives CASSPMQGRLVGSGANVLTF.

Of note for this clone: Mismatch with germline at one junction end may stem from a read error. The J gene is TRBJ2-7, the V gene TRBV29-1; TRBD1 matches at 7 bases. CDR1 SQVTM and CDR2 ANQGSEA come from the germline V gene. The CDR3 has 14 residues. CDR3 DNA sequence: TGCAGCGTTAAAGACAGGGTCCTCTCCTACGAGCAGTACTTC. Protein: CSVKDRVLSYEQYF.

This chain joins TRBV18 and TRBJ2-6; 7 nucleotides agree with TRBD1. The CDR3 has 17 residues. CDR1 and CDR2 from the germline V gene are KGHSH and LQKENI. V shed 3 bases and J 0 bases; nucleotides not matched to a gene: 5. The CDR3 protein is CASSPKGQSSGANVLTF. CDR3 DNA: TGTGCCAGCTCACCTAAGGGACAGAGCTCTGGGGCCAACGTCCTGACTTTC.

This chain links TRBV7-3 with TRBJ2-3, with D possibly being TRBD2 (5 bases). V gave up 4 bases and J gave up 1 base, with 15 bases separating them. CDR3 length: 16 residues. Germline CDR1 is SGHTA and CDR2 is FQGTGA. CDR3 in DNA: TGTGCCAGCAGCTATACCGGGAACCCCGGCACAGATACGCAGTATTTT. Translated: CASSYTGNPGTDTQYF.

This clone was seen a few times. The same CDR3 also results from other DNA sequences found in this sample. The chain employs TRBV7-9 and TRBJ1-3; D is unresolved. With 1 base removed from V and 0 bases from J, the gap between germline ends came to 4 bases. The CDR3 is 14 residues long. Germline CDR1 reads SEHNR; CDR2 reads FQNEAQ (reference sequence). The CDR3 nucleotides are TGTGCCAGCAGCTTAGGGGTCTCTGGAAACACCATATATTTT. Amino acids: CASSLGVSGNTIYF.

This clone was seen a few times. The chain recombines TRBV9 with TRBJ2-7, with TRBD2 matching over 9 bases. The CDR3 contains 14 residues. After removal of 3 bases from V and 0 bases from J, the junction contained 1 base not matched to a gene. Germline V gene data show CDR1 as SGDLS and CDR2 as YYNGEE. CDR3 in DNA: TGTGCCAGCAGCGCTAGCGGGAACTCCTACGAGCAGTACTTC. The encoded protein is CASSASGNSYEQYF.

This chain connects TRBV30 to TRBJ2-1, with 10 bases matching TRBD1. The CDR3 loop spans 11 amino acids. Unmatched junction bases numbered 8, after V lost 5 bases and J lost 16 bases. The germline CDR1 and CDR2 sequences are GTSNPN and SVGIG (reference sequence). CDR3 amino acids: CAWGGTGDEFF. Here the CDR3 DNA reads TGTGCCTGGGGGGGGACAGGGGATGAATTCTTC.

The rearrangement links TRBV10-1 to TRBJ2-1, with 9 bases lining up with TRBD2. The junction had 10 bases not matched to a gene; V was cut back by 4 bases and J by 6 bases. Per germline, CDR1 WNHNN and CDR2 SYGVQD (reference sequence). The CDR3 spans 16 residues. CDR3 protein: CASSGAIAGAGNEQFF. The CDR3 DNA reads TGCGCCAGCAGTGGGGCCATAGCGGGAGCGGGCAATGAGCAGTTCTTC.

The V call is TRBV5-1, the J call TRBJ1-2; D remains unclear. V lost 1 base to trimming and J lost 2 bases, with 12 bases between them. The CDR3 covers 15 residues. CDR1 is SGHRS, CDR2 YFSETQ, per germline. For the CDR3, the DNA is TGCGCCAGCAGCTTGACCGTACAGCGGAACTATGGCTACACCTTC. It translates to CASSLTVQRNYGYTF. Using reference TRBV5-1 and TRBJ1-2 for the parts outside the CDR3, the full variable domain is KAGVTQTPRYLIKTRGQQVTLSCSPISGHRSVSWYQQTPGQGLQFLFEYFSETQRNKGNFPGRFSGRQFSNSRSEMNVSTLELGDSALYLCASSLTVQRNYGYTFGSGTRLTVV.

The chain links TRBV29-1 to TRBJ2-5, with D maybe TRBD1 (7 bases). The CDR3 totals 13 residues. Trimming shortened V by 4 bases and J by 5 bases, and 14 bases separated the two germline ends. Germline V lookup: CDR1 SQVTM, CDR2 ANQGSEA. This CDR3 is CSVVVAGGETQYF. In DNA, the CDR3 is TGCAGCGTTGTCGTGGCAGGGGGGGAGACCCAGTACTTC.

The genes are TRBV30 and TRBJ1-3; D perhaps matches TRBD1 (5 bases). Germline V gene data show CDR1 as GTSNPN and CDR2 as SVGIG (reference sequence). V was shortened by 4 bases and J by 2 bases, with 6 bases between the two germline ends. The CDR3 loop spans 12 amino acids. Here the CDR3 DNA reads TGTGCCTGGACGGGACCTGGAAACACCATATATTTT. Encoded protein: CAWTGPGNTIYF.

Of note for this clone: The same CDR3 also results from other DNA sequences found in this sample. CDR3 in DNA: TGTGCCAGCAGTCCAAACACTGAAGCTTTCTTT. This codes for CASSPNTEAFF. The genes are TRBV28 and TRBJ1-1; no clear D gene. Per germline, CDR1 MDHEN and CDR2 SYDVKM. The CDR3 totals 11 residues. Trimming left V 5 bases short and J 2 bases short, with 3 bases between.

The chain couples TRBV18 to TRBJ1-2, with a weak D call TRBD1 (5 bases). The V end lost 4 bases, the J end lost 7 bases, and 19 bases lay between the germline ends. Germline V gene data show CDR1 as KGHSH and CDR2 as LQKENI. The CDR3 is 15 residues long. The CDR3 loop is CASSLRDQGLGGYTF. The CDR3 nucleotides read TGTGCCAGCTCACTCCGGGACCAGGGTCTCGGTGGCTACACCTTC.